These 30 T cell receptor beta chains originate from one sample sequenced in a study of response to subunit inactivated influenza vaccine. TCRdb reanalysed the RT-PCR reads using MiXCR and keeps one entry per CDR3 protein. The data contain 650,000 to 800,000 distinct CDR3 sequences, approximately 14% of them singletons. Sequences were derived from PBMCs from blood, sampled less than 15 days before vaccination. All receptors come from a man aged 50 to 60 who received an inactivated influenza vaccine.

This clonotype was seen repeatedly, ten times or more. In DNA, the CDR3 is TGTGCCAGCAGTACAACCCTGAATACCATAAACACTGAAGCTTTCTTT. Translating it yields CASSTTLNTINTEAFF. The rearrangement joins TRBV27 to TRBJ1-1; no reliable D call. CDR1 MNHEY and CDR2 SMNVEV come from the germline V gene (reference sequence). V lost 5 bases to trimming and J lost 2 bases, with 18 bases between them. This CDR3 has 16 amino acids.

This clonotype was detected only a few times. The J gene is TRBJ2-5, the V gene TRBV20-1; perhaps TRBD2 as D (6 bases). The CDR3 has 15 amino acids. V lost 1 base and J lost 1, with 13 bases in between. The germline gives CDR1 DFQATT, CDR2 SNEGSKA (reference sequence). This CDR3 is CSARGVGGTQETQYF. The CDR3 DNA sequence: TGCAGTGCTAGAGGGGTGGGGGGTACCCAAGAGACCCAGTACTTC.

This clonotype was detected only a few times. The chain uses TRBV29-1 and TRBJ2-7; 14 bases map to TRBD2. CDR1 is SQVTM, CDR2 ANQGSEA, per germline. Trimming cost V 6 bases and J 5 bases; bases outside gene matches: 9. The CDR3 runs to 15 residues. CDR3 region: CSVLGGTSGSDEQYF. In DNA form, the CDR3 reads TGCAGCGTCCTCGGGGGGACTAGCGGGAGCGACGAGCAGTACTTC.

This clonotype was observed a few times. The V gene is TRBV7-8, the J gene TRBJ2-7; no definite D call. V was trimmed by 2 bases and J by 2 bases, leaving 7 bases between them. The germline CDR1 and CDR2 sequences are SGHVS and FQNEAQ. The CDR3 contains 13 residues. The CDR3 bases are TGTGCCAGCAGCTTACCGGGCCCCTACGAGCAGTACTTC. It is translated as CASSLPGPYEQYF.

This clonotype came up many times. The J gene is TRBJ1-6, the V gene TRBV7-2; D ambiguous. CDR3 length: 16 amino acids. Trimming removed 5 bases from V and 4 bases from J, with 15 bases in between. Germline V CDR1 and CDR2: SGHTA, FQGNSA. CDR3 residues: CASSTLARRYNSPLHF. The CDR3 nucleotides read TGTGCCAGCAGCACCCTAGCCAGGCGGTATAATTCACCCCTCCACTTT.

Notes on this clonotype: Germline is not matched at one junction end, which may reflect a read error. The chain couples TRBV18 to TRBJ1-6; TRBD1 matches 7 bases. The CDR3 extends over 13 amino acids. Germline values: CDR1 KGHSH, CDR2 LQKENI. The CDR3 sequence: CARSGGPGDTLHF. In DNA form, the CDR3 reads TGTGCCCGCTCAGGGGGGCCGGGAGACACCCTCCACTTT. Filled out from reference TRBV18 and TRBJ1-6, the complete variable domain reads NAGVMQNPRHLVRRRGQEARLRCSPMKGHSHVYWYRQLPEEGLKFMVYLQKENIIDESGMPKERFSAEFPKEGPSILRIQQVVRGDSAAYFCARSGGPGDTLHFGNGTRLTVT.

There are a few counts of this clonotype. The rearrangement uses TRBV10-3 and TRBJ2-2; D is possibly TRBD2 (6 bases). The length of the CDR3 is 16 residues. Germline V lookup: CDR1 ENHRY, CDR2 SYGVKD. V was shortened by 4 bases and J by 5 bases, with 17 bases between the two germline ends. This CDR3 is CAISAYGTLGTGELFF. DNA of the CDR3: TGTGCCATCAGTGCCTACGGGACTTTAGGAACCGGGGAGCTGTTTTTT.

The sample holds a few counts of this clonotype. V usage is TRBV4-3 and J usage is TRBJ1-6, with no clear D. V dropped 0 bases and J dropped 10 bases, with 7 bases sitting between them. Looked up from germline, CDR1 is LGHNA and CDR2 is YSLEER. CDR3 length: 13 amino acids. CDR3 region: CASSQDHGSPLHF. The DNA for the CDR3 is TGCGCCAGCAGCCAAGATCATGGGTCACCCCTCCACTTT.

This clonotype was seen a few times. The J gene is TRBJ2-5, the V gene TRBV20-1; TRBD1 aligns across 8 bases. Germline V gene lookup returns CDR1 DFQATT and CDR2 SNEGSKA (reference sequence). The CDR3 spans 13 residues. V lost 2 bases and J lost 5; bases outside the gene matches: 4. The CDR3: CSARRTGSETQYF. The CDR3 bases are TGCAGTGCTAGACGGACAGGGTCCGAGACCCAGTACTTC.

The CDR3 DNA sequence: TGCGCCAGCAGCTTTACAGGGGCCCAAGAGACCCAGTACTTC. This gives the protein CASSFTGAQETQYF. The chain joins TRBV5-1 to TRBJ2-5; TRBD1 matches 7 bases. The length of the CDR3 is 14 residues. V shed 2 bases and J 1 base; nucleotides not matched to a gene: 2. The germline gives CDR1 SGHRS, CDR2 YFSETQ.

This clonotype appeared many times. The chain carries TRBV20-1 and TRBJ2-7; possible D gene TRBD1, 6 bases. The CDR3 is 13 residues long. From germline, CDR1 is DFQATT and CDR2 SNEGSKA (reference sequence). V was pared by 6 bases and J by 2 bases, with 14 bases between. The CDR3 coding sequence is TGCAGTGCACCCCACAGGGAAGCCTACGAGCAGTACTTC. Amino acids: CSAPHREAYEQYF.

The CDR3: CASSWWGDQMAKYF. The CDR3 nucleotides read TGTGCCAGCAGTTGGTGGGGGGACCAGATGGCCAAGTACTTC. V is TRBV12-3 or TRBV12-4 and J is TRBJ2-5, with D tentatively TRBD2 (6 bases). V shed 4 bases and J shed 12 bases, with 21 bases lying between them. The CDR3 covers 14 residues.

This clonotype was counted a few times. This sequence joins TRBV10-3 and TRBJ2-1; TRBD2 matches 10 bases. Trimming cost V 5 bases and J 9 bases; bases outside gene matches: 4. Per the germline V gene, CDR1 is ENHRY and CDR2 is SYGVKD. The CDR3 is 13 amino acids. The CDR3 region has the DNA TGTGCCATCAGTCCTAGCGGGAGTATTGAGCAGTTCTTC. Protein product: CAISPSGSIEQFF.

The CDR3 protein is CASSYPIGLTGNGELFF. In DNA form, the CDR3 reads TGTGCCAGCAGTTACCCCATTGGACTGACAGGGAACGGGGAGCTGTTTTTT. The chain recombines TRBV6-5 with TRBJ2-2; 7 nucleotides align to TRBD1. Unmatched junction bases numbered 13, after V lost 2 bases and J lost 7 bases. This CDR3 is built from 17 residues. CDR1 is MNHEY, CDR2 SVGAGI, per germline.

This clonotype was observed a few times. The rearrangement uses TRBV6-2 or TRBV6-3 and TRBJ2-5; D might be TRBD2 (6 bases). Germline CDR1 MNHEY, CDR2 SVGEGT. V was cut by 0 bases and J by 3 bases, with 17 bases left in between. This CDR3 contains 17 residues. The CDR3 is CASSYSWAGGGEETQYF. CDR3 sequence (DNA): TGTGCCAGCAGTTACTCGTGGGCAGGAGGAGGGGAAGAGACCCAGTACTTC.

This clonotype appeared a few times. The chain recombines TRBV7-2 with TRBJ2-4, with 7 bases that match TRBD1. V shed 5 bases, J shed 4 bases, and the junction held 5 bases outside the gene matches. Germline V lookup: CDR1 SGHTA, CDR2 FQGNSA. CDR3 length: 14 amino acids. The CDR3 region is CASSPGTEKNIQYF. For the CDR3, the DNA is TGTGCCAGCAGCCCCGGGACAGAAAAAAACATTCAGTACTTC.

This clonotype was recorded at least ten times. This chain joins TRBV4-3 and TRBJ1-2; D remains unclear. CDR1 is LGHNA and CDR2 is YSLEER in the germline V gene. The CDR3 has 13 amino acids. The V and J ends lost 1 base and 6 bases respectively, with 9 bases between them. CDR3 coding DNA: TGCGCCAGCAGCCAAGTACCAGGCGATGGCTACACCTTC. This codes for CASSQVPGDGYTF.

This clonotype was observed a few times. The genes are TRBV7-2 and TRBJ1-5, with a tentative D call TRBD1 (5 bases). Looked up from germline, CDR1 is SGHTA and CDR2 is FQGNSA. V lost 3 bases, J lost 4 bases, and 13 bases lay in between. CDR3 size: 15 residues. CDR3 in amino acids: CASSLAPGLNQPQHF. Here the CDR3 DNA reads TGTGCCAGCAGCTTGGCTCCGGGACTAAATCAGCCCCAGCATTTT.

This chain uses TRBV20-1 with TRBJ2-5; D gene unclear. Deletions cut 2 bases from V and 1 base from J, with 14 bases between. The V gene's germline CDR1 is DFQATT and CDR2 SNEGSKA (reference sequence). The CDR3 extends over 15 amino acids. CDR3 residues: CSARPGRSSQETQYF. Written as DNA, the CDR3 is TGCAGTGCTAGACCTGGAAGGAGTTCCCAAGAGACCCAGTACTTC.

V and J are TRBV5-1 and TRBJ2-1; the match to TRBD2 covers 14 bases. This CDR3 has 16 residues. The germline gives CDR1 SGHRS, CDR2 YFSETQ. V lost 4 bases, J lost 9 bases, and 9 bases stayed unmatched. The CDR3 spells CASSRAGLAGDREQFF. CDR3 coding DNA: TGCGCCAGCAGCCGAGCGGGACTAGCGGGAGATCGTGAGCAGTTCTTC.

The table lists this clonotype with a few counts. This rearrangement joins TRBV7-8 to TRBJ2-3; 11 nucleotides agree with TRBD2. The length of the CDR3 is 18 residues. Germline loops: CDR1 SGHVS, CDR2 FQNEAQ. V gave up 5 bases and J gave up 2 bases; unmatched junction bases: 12. In DNA, the CDR3 is TGTGCCAGCAGCCCATTCCGGACTAGCGGGTATCCCACAGATACGCAGTATTTT. Translating gives CASSPFRTSGYPTDTQYF.

The rearrangement joins TRBV12-3 or TRBV12-4 to TRBJ1-2; D is unclear. The CDR3 is made up of 13 amino acids. The V gene lost 1 base and the J gene lost 4 bases, with 7 bases spanning the gap. The CDR3 spells CASSLEGGYGYTF. In DNA form, the CDR3 reads TGTGCCAGCAGTTTAGAGGGTGGCTATGGCTACACCTTC.

This clonotype was detected a few times. CDR3: CASSERRINNEQFF. In nucleotides, the CDR3 is TGTGCCAGCAGTGAAAGACGGATAAACAATGAGCAGTTCTTC. The rearrangement links TRBV2 to TRBJ2-1, with unresolved D. Germline V gives CDR1 SNHLY, CDR2 FYNNEI. CDR3 size: 14 residues. V lost 2 bases and J lost 5, with 10 bases in between.

V and J are TRBV19 and TRBJ1-5, with a weak D call TRBD1 (5 bases). The CDR3 length is 17 residues. Germline V lookup: CDR1 LNHDA, CDR2 SQIVND (reference sequence). Trimming cost V 3 bases and J 2 bases, with 17 bases left between them. Here the CDR3 DNA reads TGTGCCAGTAGTATGTCCAGCGGGGGATACGGCAATCAGCCCCAGCATTTT. Its protein product is CASSMSSGGYGNQPQHF. The full variable domain, its missing parts supplied by reference TRBV19 and TRBJ1-5, is DGGITQSPKYLFRKEGQNVTLSCEQNLNHDAMYWYRQDPGQGLRLIYYSQIVNDFQKGDIAEGYSVSREKKESFPLTVTSAQKNPTAFYLCASSMSSGGYGNQPQHFGDGTRLSIL.

This clonotype occurred a few times. V gene TRBV30 combines with J gene TRBJ1-5, with D perhaps matching TRBD1 (5 bases). The CDR3 covers 12 residues. Germline V CDR1 and CDR2: GTSNPN, SVGIG (reference sequence). V lost 7 bases and J lost 2, with 9 bases in between. The CDR3, as DNA: TGTGCCTATGACAGTGGCAATCAGCCCCAGCATTTT. Protein sequence: CAYDSGNQPQHF.

This chain joins TRBV4-1 and TRBJ2-2; either TRBD1 or TRBD2 may supply D (6 bases each). Germline lookup yields CDR1 MGHRA and CDR2 YSYEKL. This CDR3 has 13 residues. Trimming removed 4 bases at V and 8 bases at J, with 11 bases between. The CDR3 spells CASSRGGLGELFF. In DNA form, the CDR3 reads TGCGCCAGCAGCCGAGGGGGGCTGGGGGAGCTGTTTTTT.

The V and J genes are TRBV12-3 or TRBV12-4 and TRBJ1-5, with D perhaps TRBD1 (5 bases). Trimming stripped 4 bases from V and 4 bases from J, with 11 bases between. CDR3 size: 14 residues. The CDR3 DNA reads as TGTGCCAGCAGTTGGAGGGAGGGGAATCAGCCCCAGCATTTT. It translates to CASSWREGNQPQHF.

This rearrangement joins TRBV7-3 to TRBJ2-3; tentative D call: TRBD1 (6 bases). The V and J ends lost 5 bases and 0 bases respectively, with 15 bases between them. This CDR3 has 16 residues. Germline lookup yields CDR1 SGHTA and CDR2 FQGTGA. CDR3 DNA sequence: TGTGCCAGCAGCCTCGGCATGGGGGCGAGCACAGATACGCAGTATTTT. It is translated as CASSLGMGASTDTQYF.

This clonotype came up a few times. The chain has TRBV20-1 and TRBJ2-5; D is possibly TRBD2 (6 bases). The CDR3 runs 13 residues. Germline V gene sequence: CDR1 DFQATT, CDR2 SNEGSKA (reference sequence). V lost 1 base, J lost 5 bases, and 11 bases lay in between. CDR3 sequence: CSARGAGFETQYF. In DNA, the CDR3 is TGCAGTGCTAGAGGCGCGGGGTTTGAGACCCAGTACTTC.

This clonotype was detected only a few times. This sequence joins TRBV12-3 or TRBV12-4 and TRBJ2-7; D is perhaps TRBD1 (5 bases). This CDR3 comprises 17 residues. Trimming stripped 3 bases from V and 3 bases from J, with 21 bases between. The CDR3 DNA follows: TGTGCCAGCAGTTTGGGGCAGGGAAGGTGGGGCCGCTACGAGCAGTACTTC. Translation: CASSLGQGRWGRYEQYF.